The rows below give T cell receptor beta chains drawn from one sample of a study of shared clonotypes between healthy human individuals. Measured with immunoSEQ multiplex PCR; TCRdb has only the in-frame clones, and not every one. The repertoire has under 2,500,000 clones, 90% to 96% of them found once; the top ten carry 0.1% to 0.15%. Sample: naive CD4+ T cells sorted from blood. Receptors originate from a man between 18 and 35 years old in good health. Each CDR3 is given with its conserved first and last residue. Each record gives: J gene, clone size, D gene, V gene, CDR3 DNA, CDR3 protein. A D gene is named only where the DNA matches it firmly. Clone size is shown for a subset of rows, as once, few, many or a class of expanded clone.

>TRBJ2-7|NA|NA|TRBV4-1
TGCGCCAGCACACACCAGGGGACCGACGAGCAGTACTTC
CASTHQGTDEQYF
>TRBJ2-2|NA|NA|TRBV10-3
TGTGCCATCAGTGAGTCCCAGCCGGGGAACACCGGGGAGCTGTTTTTT
CAISESQPGNTGELFF
>TRBJ2-7|NA|TRBD1|TRBV20-1
TGCAGTGCTAGAGTTGGACAGGTTGGGTACTTC
CSARVGQVGYF
>TRBJ2-3|NA|TRBD2|TRBV11-3
TGTGCCAGCAGCACCGGAGCGGGGGGGCACTCGGGCACAGATACGCAGTATTTT
CASSTGAGGHSGTDTQYF
>TRBJ2-7|NA|NA|TRBV30
TGTGCCTGGAGTTCTGGAACCCCTTTTGGTGAGCAGTACTTC
CAWSSGTPFGEQYF
>TRBJ2-5|NA|NA|TRBV5-1
TGCGCCAGCAGCCCGCCAGGGACCCAAGAGACCCAGTACTTC
CASSPPGTQETQYF
>TRBJ1-2|NA|NA|TRBV2
TGTGCCAGCAGTTGGACGGTAGATGGCTACACCTTC
CASSWTVDGYTF
>TRBJ2-5|once|NA|TRBV30
TGTGCCTGGAGCCCAGGACAGAAAAAAGAGACCCAGTACTTC
CAWSPGQKKETQYF
>TRBJ2-7|NA|TRBD2|TRBV11-2
TGTGCCAGCACCTTACCCCCAACTAGCGGGAGGGACGAGCAGTACTTC
CASTLPPTSGRDEQYF
>TRBJ1-1|NA|TRBD1|TRBV18
TGTGCCAGCTCACCACCGGGACAGGCGGACACTGAAGCTTTCTTT
CASSPPGQADTEAFF
>TRBJ2-7|NA|NA|TRBV9
TGTGCCAGCAGCGTCACCGTTGGGGCCTCCTACGAGCAGTACTTC
CASSVTVGASYEQYF
>TRBJ2-1|NA|TRBD1|TRBV29-1
TGCAGCGTTGCAGGGGGCGATTTTAGCTCCTACAATGAGCAGTTCTTC
CSVAGGDFSSYNEQFF
>TRBJ1-4|NA|TRBD1|TRBV5-1
TGCGCCAGCAGCTTGGGACAGGGTGAAAAACTGTTTTTT
CASSLGQGEKLFF
>TRBJ2-7|NA|NA|TRBV6-5
TGTGCCAGCAGTTACAAGTTAACAGATGCCTACGAGCAGTACTTC
CASSYKLTDAYEQYF
>TRBJ2-7|NA|NA|TRBV28
TGTGCCATCCGAGGCAGGCAGACCTACGAGCAGTACTTC
CAIRGRQTYEQYF
>TRBJ1-1|NA|NA|TRBV5-4
TGTGCCAGCAGACTAGATGGGGGGGGTAACACTGAAGCTTTCTTT
CASRLDGGGNTEAFF
>TRBJ2-2|NA|NA|TRBV19
TGTGCCAGTAGTATGTACTCTGGGGGCGCAAACACCGGGGAGCTGTTTTTT
CASSMYSGGANTGELFF
>TRBJ1-1|once|TRBD1|TRBV15
TGTGCCACCGGGGGACAGGCGAACACTGAAGCTTTCTTT
CATGGQANTEAFF
>TRBJ2-1|NA|TRBD2|TRBV27
TGTGCCAGCAGTTTACGGGGGGTAACCGTATTCAATGAGCAGTTCTTC
CASSLRGVTVFNEQFF
>TRBJ2-3|NA|TRBD1|TRBV9
TGTGCCAGCAGCGTAGGTACAGGGGTAGCAGATACGCAGTATTTT
CASSVGTGVADTQYF
>TRBJ2-1|NA|NA|TRBV5-3
TGTGCCAGAATGTCCGGCGGGGTTCTTGAGTTCAATGAGCAGTTCTTC
CARMSGGVLEFNEQFF
>TRBJ1-4|NA|NA|TRBV10-3
TGTGCCACCGCAGAGGGTGGAGGAAAACTGTTTTTT
CATAEGGGKLFF
>TRBJ2-1|NA|NA|TRBV6-5
TGTGCCAGCAGTTATGTGACTAGCTCCTACAATGAGCAGTTCTTC
CASSYVTSSYNEQFF
>TRBJ1-2|NA|TRBD1|TRBV28
TGTGCCAGCAGTTTGCTGACAGGGGTGTATGGCTACACCTTC
CASSLLTGVYGYTF
>TRBJ1-6|once|NA|TRBV2
TGTGCCAGCAGTGAAAGGGACGGTTATAATTCACCCCTCCACTTT
CASSERDGYNSPLHF
>TRBJ1-1|NA|TRBD1|TRBV6-1
TGTGCCAGCATCGGAGGGACAGTGATGAACACTGAAGCTTTCTTT
CASIGGTVMNTEAFF
>TRBJ1-1|NA|NA|TRBV18
TGTGCCAGCTCACCCGCTGGACGGGCTGAAGCTTTCTTT
CASSPAGRAEAFF
>TRBJ1-4|NA|NA|TRBV7-6
TGTGCCAGCAGCGTAGGGGCGAGGGGGAATGAAAAACTGTTTTTT
CASSVGARGNEKLFF
>TRBJ1-3|NA|NA|TRBV7-9
TGTGCCAGCAGCCAAGTTGGCTCTGGAAACACCATATATTTT
CASSQVGSGNTIYF
>TRBJ2-7|NA|TRBD1|TRBV30
TGTGCCTGGAGCCCGGACAGGGGATACGAGCAGTACTTC
CAWSPDRGYEQYF
>TRBJ2-3|NA|NA|TRBV7-9
TGTGCCAGCAGCTTAGTGCGGGGCAGCACAGATACGCAGTATTTT
CASSLVRGSTDTQYF
>TRBJ1-4|NA|NA|TRBV6-1
TGTGCCAGCAGTGACAAGGGAATGGGGGATGAAAAACTGTTTTTT
CASSDKGMGDEKLFF
>TRBJ2-7|NA|TRBD2|TRBV10-2
TGCGCCAGCAGCCCTAGCGGGGCCTACGAGCAGTACTTC
CASSPSGAYEQYF
>TRBJ2-5|once|NA|TRBV7-7
TGTGCTAGCAGCTCCCTGCAGGGGGGAGGGGAGACCCAGTACTTC
CASSSLQGGGETQYF
>TRBJ1-2|once|NA|TRBV11-2
TGTGCCAGCAGCTTGGGGACCGCGGGGATCTATGGCTACACCTTC
CASSLGTAGIYGYTF
>TRBJ2-1|NA|NA|TRBV5-1
TGCGCCAGCAGCTTGGGTTCCAGCTCCTACAATGAGCAGTTCTTC
CASSLGSSSYNEQFF
>TRBJ2-3|once|NA|TRBV9
TGTGCCAGCAACAAGGTCGGGGGAAGGACAGATACGCAGTATTTT
CASNKVGGRTDTQYF
>TRBJ1-3|once|NA|TRBV6-6
TGTGCCAGCAGTAGCAGGGCTCTCTCTGGAAACACCATATATTTT
CASSSRALSGNTIYF
>TRBJ1-1|NA|TRBD1|TRBV10-3
TGTGCCATCAGTGATACGAAGACAGGGTCGAACACTGAAGCTTTCTTT
CAISDTKTGSNTEAFF
>TRBJ2-4|once|NA|TRBV5-6
TGTGCCAGCAGCTTGGTTGCTGGCAACACCGGCATTCAGTACTTC
CASSLVAGNTGIQYF
>TRBJ1-4|NA|TRBD1|TRBV18
TGTGCCAGCTCACTAGATTGGACAGGGTCCGCAACTAATGAAAAACTGTTTTTT
CASSLDWTGSATNEKLFF
>TRBJ2-1|NA|TRBD1|TRBV5-1
TGCGCCAGCAGCTTACAGGGGGCCCCCTACAATGAGCAGTTCTTC
CASSLQGAPYNEQFF
>TRBJ2-7|NA|TRBD1|TRBV6-5
TGTGCCAGCAGTTTCGACAGGGGCCTCTACGAGCAGTACTTC
CASSFDRGLYEQYF